The entry that follows covers one T cell receptor (beta chain) sequence. Its antigen is undetermined. This sample was taken from a study of OX40 agonist ivuxolimab in advanced cancers. Patients who had autoimmune disease history or got systemic immunosuppression were left out. Study findings and constraints: Antigen targets of the expanded peripheral T cells went undetermined. In general, CD8+ T cells held more expanded clones than CD4+ did, on average.

The protocol was immunoSEQ multiplex PCR, while the TCRdb copy is restricted to in-frame clones and leaves out a portion. The table records about 36,000 clones, 88% of them present only once. Per germline, CDR1 SGHNT and CDR2 YYREEE (reference sequence). The CDR3 runs to 14 residues. V lost 2 bases and J lost 7; bases outside the gene matches: 7. The receptor was derived from an adult with an advanced solid tumor such as melanoma, head and neck, liver or kidney cancer. The V and J genes are TRBV5-4 and TRBJ2-7; 9 bases match TRBD1. Source: CD4+ or CD8+ T cells sorted from blood, taken in a trial of the OX40 agonist ivuxolimab. The chain's CDR3 is CASSFVQGAREQYF. The CDR3, as DNA: TGTGCCAGCAGCTTTGTACAGGGGGCGCGGGAGCAGTACTTC.